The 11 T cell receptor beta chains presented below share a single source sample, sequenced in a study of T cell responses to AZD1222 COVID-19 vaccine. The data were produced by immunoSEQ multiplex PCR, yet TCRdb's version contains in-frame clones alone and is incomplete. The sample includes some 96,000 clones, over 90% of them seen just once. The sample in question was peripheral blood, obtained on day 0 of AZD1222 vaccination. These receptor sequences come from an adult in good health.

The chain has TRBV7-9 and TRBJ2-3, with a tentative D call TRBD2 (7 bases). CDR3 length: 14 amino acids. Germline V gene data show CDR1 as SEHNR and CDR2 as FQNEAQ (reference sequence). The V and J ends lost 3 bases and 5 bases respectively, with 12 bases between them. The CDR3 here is CASSLGGQKDTQYF. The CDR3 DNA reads TGTGCCAGCAGCTTGGGGGGGCAGAAAGATACGCAGTATTTT. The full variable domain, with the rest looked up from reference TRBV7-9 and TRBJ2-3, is DTGVSQNPRHKITKRGQNVTFRCDPISEHNRLYWYRQTLGQGPEFLTYFQNEAQLEKSRLLSDRFSAERPKGSFSTLEIQRTEQGDSAMYLCASSLGGQKDTQYFGPGTRLTVL.

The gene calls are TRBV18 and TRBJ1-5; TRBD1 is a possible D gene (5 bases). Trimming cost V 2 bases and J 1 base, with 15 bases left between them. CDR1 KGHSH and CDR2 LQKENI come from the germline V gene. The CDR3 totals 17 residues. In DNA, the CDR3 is TGTGCCAGCTCACCAGGGGCTCTACAGTCCAGCAATCAGCCCCAGCATTTT. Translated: CASSPGALQSSNQPQHF.

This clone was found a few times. CDR3 nucleotide sequence: TGTGCCAGCAGTGACTCGAAGCACGGGGAAAACACCGGGGAGCTGTTTTTT. It yields the protein CASSDSKHGENTGELFF. The chain is built from TRBV6-4 and TRBJ2-2; possible D gene TRBD2, 5 bases. V lost 0 bases and J 2 bases, leaving 13 bases between the germline ends. CDR3 length: 17 residues. Germline V CDR1 and CDR2: MRHNA, SNTAGT.

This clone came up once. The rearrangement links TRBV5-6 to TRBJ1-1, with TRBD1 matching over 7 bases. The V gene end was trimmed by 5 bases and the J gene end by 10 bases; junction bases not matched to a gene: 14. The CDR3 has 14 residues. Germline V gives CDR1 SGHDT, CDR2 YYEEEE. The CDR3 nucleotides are TGTGCCAGCAGTCCTATAGGGGGCGGTTCGGGAGCTTTCTTT. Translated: CASSPIGGGSGAFF. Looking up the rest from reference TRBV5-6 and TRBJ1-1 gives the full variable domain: DAGVTQSPTHLIKTRGQQVTLRCSPKSGHDTVSWYQQALGQGPQFIFQYYEEEERQRGNFPDRFSGHQFPNYSSELNVNALLLGDSALYLCASSPIGGGSGAFFGQGTRLTVV.

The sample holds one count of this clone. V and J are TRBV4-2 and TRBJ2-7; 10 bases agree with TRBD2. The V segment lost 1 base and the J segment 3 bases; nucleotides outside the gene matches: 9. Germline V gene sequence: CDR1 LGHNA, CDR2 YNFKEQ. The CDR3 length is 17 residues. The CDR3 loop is CASSQGGLAGDRYEQYF. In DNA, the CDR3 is TGTGCCAGCAGCCAAGGGGGGCTAGCGGGAGACCGCTACGAGCAGTACTTC.

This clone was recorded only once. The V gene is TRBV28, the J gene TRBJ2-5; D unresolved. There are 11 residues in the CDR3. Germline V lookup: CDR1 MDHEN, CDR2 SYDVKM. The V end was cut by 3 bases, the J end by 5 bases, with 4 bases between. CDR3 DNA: TGTGCCAGCAGTTTTGTGGAGACCCAGTACTTC. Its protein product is CASSFVETQYF. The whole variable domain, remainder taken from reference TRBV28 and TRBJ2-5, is DVKVTQSSRYLVKRTGEKVFLECVQDMDHENMFWYRQDPGLGLRLIYFSYDVKMKEKGDIPEGYSVSREKKERFSLILESASTNQTSMYLCASSFVETQYFGPGTRLLVL.

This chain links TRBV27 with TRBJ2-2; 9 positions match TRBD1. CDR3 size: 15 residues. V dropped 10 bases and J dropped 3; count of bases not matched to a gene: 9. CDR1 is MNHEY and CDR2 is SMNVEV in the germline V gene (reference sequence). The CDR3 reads CATTRRDRDTGELFF. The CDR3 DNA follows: TGTGCCACTACCCGACGGGACAGGGACACCGGGGAGCTGTTTTTT.

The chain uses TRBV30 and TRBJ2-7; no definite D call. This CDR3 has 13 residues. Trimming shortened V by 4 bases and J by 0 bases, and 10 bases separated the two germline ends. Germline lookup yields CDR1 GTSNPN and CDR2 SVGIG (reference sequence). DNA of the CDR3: TGTGCCTGGATCCCTTTTAGCTCCTACGAGCAGTACTTC. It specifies CAWIPFSSYEQYF.

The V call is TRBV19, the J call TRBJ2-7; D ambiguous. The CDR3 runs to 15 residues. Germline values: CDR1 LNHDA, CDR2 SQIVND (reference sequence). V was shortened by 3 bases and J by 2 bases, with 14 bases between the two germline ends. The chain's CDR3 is CASSIGAHSPYEQYF. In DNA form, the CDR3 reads TGTGCCAGTAGTATCGGTGCACACTCCCCCTACGAGCAGTACTTC. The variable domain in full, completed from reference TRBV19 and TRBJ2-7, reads DGGITQSPKYLFRKEGQNVTLSCEQNLNHDAMYWYRQDPGQGLRLIYYSQIVNDFQKGDIAEGYSVSREKKESFPLTVTSAQKNPTAFYLCASSIGAHSPYEQYFGPGTRLTVT.

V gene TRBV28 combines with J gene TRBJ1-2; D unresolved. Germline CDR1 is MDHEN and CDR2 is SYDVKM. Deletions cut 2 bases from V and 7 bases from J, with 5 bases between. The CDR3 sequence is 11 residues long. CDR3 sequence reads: CASSLDGGYTF. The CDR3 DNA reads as TGTGCCAGCAGTTTAGATGGTGGCTACACCTTC.

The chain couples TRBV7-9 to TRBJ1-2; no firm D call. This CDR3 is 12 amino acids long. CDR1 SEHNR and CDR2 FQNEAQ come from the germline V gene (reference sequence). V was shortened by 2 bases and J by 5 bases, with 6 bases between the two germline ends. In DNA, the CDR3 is TGTGCCAGCAGCTTAAACGGGTATGGCTACACCTTC. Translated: CASSLNGYGYTF.